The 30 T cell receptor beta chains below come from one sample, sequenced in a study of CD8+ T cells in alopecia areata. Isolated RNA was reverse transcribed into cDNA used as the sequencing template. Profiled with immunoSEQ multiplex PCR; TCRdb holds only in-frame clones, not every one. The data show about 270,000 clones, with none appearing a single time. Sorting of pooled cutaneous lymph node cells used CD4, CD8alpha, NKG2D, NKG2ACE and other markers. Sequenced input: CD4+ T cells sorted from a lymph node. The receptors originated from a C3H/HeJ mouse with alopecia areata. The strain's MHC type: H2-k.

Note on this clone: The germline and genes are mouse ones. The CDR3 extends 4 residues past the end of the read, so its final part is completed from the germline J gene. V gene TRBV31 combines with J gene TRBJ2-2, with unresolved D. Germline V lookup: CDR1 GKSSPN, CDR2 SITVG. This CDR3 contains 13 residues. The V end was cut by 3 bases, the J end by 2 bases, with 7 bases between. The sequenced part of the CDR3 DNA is TGTGCCTGGAGCCCCCCTAACACCGGG. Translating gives CAWSPPNTG. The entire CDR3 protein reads CAWSPPNTGQLYF.

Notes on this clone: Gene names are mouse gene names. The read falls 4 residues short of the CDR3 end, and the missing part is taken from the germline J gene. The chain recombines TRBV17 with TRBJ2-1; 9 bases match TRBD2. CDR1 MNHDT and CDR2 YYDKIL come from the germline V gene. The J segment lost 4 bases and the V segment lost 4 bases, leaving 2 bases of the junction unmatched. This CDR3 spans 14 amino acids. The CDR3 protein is CASSTGGGYAEQFF. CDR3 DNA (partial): TGTGCTAGCAGTACTGGGGGGGGATATGCT.

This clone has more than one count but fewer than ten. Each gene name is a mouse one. CDR3 DNA, as far as it was read: TGTGCCAGCAGCCTGACAGGTTCCTATAATTCGCCC. This gives the protein CASSLTGSYNSP. Given in full, the CDR3 is CASSLTGSYNSPLYF. The chain has TRBV19 and TRBJ1-6; possible D gene TRBD1, 6 bases. The observed sequence ends 3 residues before the CDR3 terminus, with the missing tail filled in from the germline J gene. TRBJ1-6 is assigned to the ORF class and has an uncertain function. Trimming took off 5 bases at V and 0 bases at J, with 9 bases between the two ends. Germline V gene data show CDR1 as FNHDT and CDR2 as SITEND (reference sequence). The CDR3 is 15 amino acids.

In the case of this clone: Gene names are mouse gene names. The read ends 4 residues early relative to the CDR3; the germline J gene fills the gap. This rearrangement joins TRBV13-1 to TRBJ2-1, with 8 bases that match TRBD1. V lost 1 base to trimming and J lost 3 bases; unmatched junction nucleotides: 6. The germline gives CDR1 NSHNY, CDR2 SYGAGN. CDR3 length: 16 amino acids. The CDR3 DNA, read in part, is TGTGCCAGCAGTGATCCGGACAGGGCCCCCTATGCT. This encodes CASSDPDRAPYA. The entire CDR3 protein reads CASSDPDRAPYAEQFF.

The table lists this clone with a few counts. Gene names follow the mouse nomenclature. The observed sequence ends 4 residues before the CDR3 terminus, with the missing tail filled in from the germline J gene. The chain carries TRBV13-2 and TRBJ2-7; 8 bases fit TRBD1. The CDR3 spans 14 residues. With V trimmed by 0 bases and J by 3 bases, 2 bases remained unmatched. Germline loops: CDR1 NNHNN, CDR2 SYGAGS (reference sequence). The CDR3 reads CASGDGGQDYEQYF. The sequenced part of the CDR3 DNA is TGTGCCAGCGGTGATGGGGGACAGGACTAT.

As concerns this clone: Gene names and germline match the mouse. The chain's CDR3 is CASIGLGPYEQYF. The CDR3 bases that were read are TGTGCCAGCATCGGACTGGGGCCATAT. The chain combines TRBV13-1 with TRBJ2-7; 9 bases are a match to TRBD2. The CDR3 extends 4 residues past the end of the read, so its final part is completed from the germline J gene. CDR3 length: 13 amino acids. Per the germline V gene, CDR1 is NSHNY and CDR2 is SYGAGN.

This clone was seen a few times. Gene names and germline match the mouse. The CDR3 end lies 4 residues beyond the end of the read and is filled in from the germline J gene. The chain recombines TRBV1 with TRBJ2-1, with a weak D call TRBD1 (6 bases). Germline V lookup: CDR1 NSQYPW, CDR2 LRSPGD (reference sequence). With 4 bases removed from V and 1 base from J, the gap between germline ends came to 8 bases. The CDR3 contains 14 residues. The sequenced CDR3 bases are TGCACCTGCAGTGTTGACAGGAACTATGCT. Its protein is CTCSVDRNYA. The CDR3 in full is CTCSVDRNYAEQFF.

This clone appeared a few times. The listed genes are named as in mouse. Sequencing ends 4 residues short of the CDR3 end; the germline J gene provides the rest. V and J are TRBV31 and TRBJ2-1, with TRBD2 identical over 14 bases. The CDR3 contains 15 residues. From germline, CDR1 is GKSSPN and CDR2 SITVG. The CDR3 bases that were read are TGTGCCTGGGGCCAACGGGACTGGGGGGGCGCT. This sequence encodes CAWGQRDWGGA. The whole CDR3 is CAWGQRDWGGAEQFF.

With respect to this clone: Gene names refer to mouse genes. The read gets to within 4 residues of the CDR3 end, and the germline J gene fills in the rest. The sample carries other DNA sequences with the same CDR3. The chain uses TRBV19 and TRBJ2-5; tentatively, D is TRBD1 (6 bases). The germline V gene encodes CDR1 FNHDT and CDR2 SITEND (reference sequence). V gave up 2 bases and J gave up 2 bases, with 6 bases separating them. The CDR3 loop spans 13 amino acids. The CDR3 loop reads CASSIRGQDTQYF. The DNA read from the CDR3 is TGTGCCAGCAGTATCAGGGGCCAAGAC.

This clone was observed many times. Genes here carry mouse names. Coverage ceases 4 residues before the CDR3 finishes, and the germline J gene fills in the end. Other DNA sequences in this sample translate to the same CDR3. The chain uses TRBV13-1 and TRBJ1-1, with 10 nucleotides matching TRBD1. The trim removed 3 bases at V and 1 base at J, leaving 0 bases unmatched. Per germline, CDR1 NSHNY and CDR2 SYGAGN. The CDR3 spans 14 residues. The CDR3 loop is CASSGTGGNTEVFF. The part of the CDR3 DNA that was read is TGTGCCAGCAGTGGGACAGGGGGGAACACA.

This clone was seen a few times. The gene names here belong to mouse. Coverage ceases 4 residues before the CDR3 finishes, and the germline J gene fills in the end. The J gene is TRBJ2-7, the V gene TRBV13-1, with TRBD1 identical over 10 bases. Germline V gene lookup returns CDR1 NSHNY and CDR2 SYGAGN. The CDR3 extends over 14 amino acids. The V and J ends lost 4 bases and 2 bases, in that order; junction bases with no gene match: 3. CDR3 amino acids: CASSPGTGAYEQYF. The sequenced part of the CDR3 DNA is TGTGCCAGCAGTCCCGGGACAGGGGCCTAT.

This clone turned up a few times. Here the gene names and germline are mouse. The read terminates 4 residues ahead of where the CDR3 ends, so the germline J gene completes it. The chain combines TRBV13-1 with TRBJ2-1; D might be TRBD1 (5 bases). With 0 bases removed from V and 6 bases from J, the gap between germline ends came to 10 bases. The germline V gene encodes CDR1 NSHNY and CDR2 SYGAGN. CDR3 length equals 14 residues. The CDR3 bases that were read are TGTGCCAGCAGTGATGCTGACAGAGGTGCT. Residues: CASSDADRGA. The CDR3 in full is CASSDADRGAEQFF.

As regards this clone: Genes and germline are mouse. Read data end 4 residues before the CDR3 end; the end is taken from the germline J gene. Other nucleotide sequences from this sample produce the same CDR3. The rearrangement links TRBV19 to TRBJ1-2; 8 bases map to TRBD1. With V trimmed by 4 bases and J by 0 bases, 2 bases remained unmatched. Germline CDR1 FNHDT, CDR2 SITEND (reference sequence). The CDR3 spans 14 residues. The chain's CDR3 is CASSDRGANSDYTF. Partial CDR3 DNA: TGTGCCAGCAGTGACAGGGGCGCAAACTCC.

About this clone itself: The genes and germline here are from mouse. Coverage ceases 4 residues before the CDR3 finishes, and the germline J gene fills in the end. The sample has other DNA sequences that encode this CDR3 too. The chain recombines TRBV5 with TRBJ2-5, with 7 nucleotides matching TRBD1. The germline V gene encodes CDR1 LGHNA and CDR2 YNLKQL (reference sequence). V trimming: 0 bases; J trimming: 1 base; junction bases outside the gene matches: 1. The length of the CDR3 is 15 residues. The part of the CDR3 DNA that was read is TGTGCCAGCAGCCAAGAAGGGACAGACCAAGAC. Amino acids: CASSQEGTDQD. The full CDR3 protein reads CASSQEGTDQDTQYF.

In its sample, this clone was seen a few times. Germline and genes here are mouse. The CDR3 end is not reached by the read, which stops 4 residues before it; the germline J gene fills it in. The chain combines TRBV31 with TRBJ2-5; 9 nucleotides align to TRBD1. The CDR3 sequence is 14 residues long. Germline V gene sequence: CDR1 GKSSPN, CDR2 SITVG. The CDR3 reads CAWSLWDREDTQYF. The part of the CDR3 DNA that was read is TGTGCCTGGAGTCTTTGGGACAGGGAAGAC.

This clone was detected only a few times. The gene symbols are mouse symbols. The sequenced part of the CDR3 DNA is TGTGCCAGCACCCCGACAGGGTGGCAAAAC. Protein: CASTPTGWQN. The whole CDR3 region reads CASTPTGWQNTLYF. The chain combines TRBV19 with TRBJ2-4; TRBD1 agrees at 7 bases. The read halts 4 residues ahead of the CDR3 end, with the missing end drawn from the germline J gene. Trimming removed 6 bases from V and 3 bases from J; junction bases left unmatched: 7. CDR3 length equals 14 residues. The germline gives CDR1 FNHDT, CDR2 SITEND (reference sequence).

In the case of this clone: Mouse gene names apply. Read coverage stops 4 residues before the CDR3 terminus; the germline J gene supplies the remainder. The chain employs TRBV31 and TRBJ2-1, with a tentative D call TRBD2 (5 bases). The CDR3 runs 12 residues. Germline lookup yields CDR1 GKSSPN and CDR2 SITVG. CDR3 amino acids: CAWSLSGAEQFF. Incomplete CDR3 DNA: TGTGCCTGGAGTCTTTCTGGGGCT.

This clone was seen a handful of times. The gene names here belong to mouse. CDR3 sequence: CTCSAERTVNTEVFF. The covered CDR3 bases are TGCACCTGCAGTGCAGAACGGACAGTAAACACA. V gene TRBV1 combines with J gene TRBJ1-1, with a weak D call TRBD1 (6 bases). The CDR3 end falls 4 residues outside the read, so it is completed with the germline J gene. CDR3 size: 15 residues. Germline lookup yields CDR1 NSQYPW and CDR2 LRSPGD (reference sequence). Trimming left V 0 bases short and J 1 base short, with 9 bases between.

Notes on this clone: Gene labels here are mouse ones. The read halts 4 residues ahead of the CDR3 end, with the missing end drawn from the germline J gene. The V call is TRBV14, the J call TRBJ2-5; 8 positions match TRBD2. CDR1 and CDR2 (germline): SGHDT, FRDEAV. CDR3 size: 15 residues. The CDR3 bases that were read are TGTGCCAGCAGTTTCTGGGGGGGCGCGGGGGAC. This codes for CASSFWGGAGD. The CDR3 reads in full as CASSFWGGAGDTQYF.

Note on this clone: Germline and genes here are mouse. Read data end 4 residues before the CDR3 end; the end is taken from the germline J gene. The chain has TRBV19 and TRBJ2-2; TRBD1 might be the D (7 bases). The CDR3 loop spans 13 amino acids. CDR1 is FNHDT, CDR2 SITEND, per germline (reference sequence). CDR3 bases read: TGTGCCAGCGGGGTAGGGGGCGGCGGG. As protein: CASGVGGGG. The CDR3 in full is CASGVGGGGQLYF.

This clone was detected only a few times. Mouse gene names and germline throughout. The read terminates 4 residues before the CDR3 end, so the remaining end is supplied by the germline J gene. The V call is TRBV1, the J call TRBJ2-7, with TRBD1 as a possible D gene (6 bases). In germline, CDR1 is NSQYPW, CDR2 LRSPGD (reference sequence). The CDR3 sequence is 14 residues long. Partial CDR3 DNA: TGCACCTGCAGTGCAGATCGGACAGAATAT. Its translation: CTCSADRTEY. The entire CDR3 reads CTCSADRTEYEQYF.

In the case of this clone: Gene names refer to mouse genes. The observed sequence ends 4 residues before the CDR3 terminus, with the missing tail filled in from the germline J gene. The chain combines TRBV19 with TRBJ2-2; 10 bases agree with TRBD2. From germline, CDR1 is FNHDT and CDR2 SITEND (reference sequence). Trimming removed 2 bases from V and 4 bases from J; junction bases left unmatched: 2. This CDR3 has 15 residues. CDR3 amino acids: CASSMGDWGTGQLYF. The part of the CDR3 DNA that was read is TGTGCCAGCAGTATGGGGGACTGGGGCACCGGG.

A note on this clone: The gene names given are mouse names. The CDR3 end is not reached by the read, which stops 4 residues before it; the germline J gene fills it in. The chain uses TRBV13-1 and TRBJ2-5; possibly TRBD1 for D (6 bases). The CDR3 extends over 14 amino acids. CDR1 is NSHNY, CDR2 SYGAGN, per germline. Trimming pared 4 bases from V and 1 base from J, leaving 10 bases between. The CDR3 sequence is CASSQQGDQDTQYF. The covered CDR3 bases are TGTGCCAGCAGTCAACAGGGAGACCAAGAC.

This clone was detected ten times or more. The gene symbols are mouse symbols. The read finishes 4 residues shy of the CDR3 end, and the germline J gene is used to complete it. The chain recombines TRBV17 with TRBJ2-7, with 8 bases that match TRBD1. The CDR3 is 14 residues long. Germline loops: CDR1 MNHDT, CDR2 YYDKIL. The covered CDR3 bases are TGTGCTAGCAGTTTCAGGGGGCGCGGAGAT. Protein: CASSFRGRGD. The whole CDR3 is CASSFRGRGDEQYF.

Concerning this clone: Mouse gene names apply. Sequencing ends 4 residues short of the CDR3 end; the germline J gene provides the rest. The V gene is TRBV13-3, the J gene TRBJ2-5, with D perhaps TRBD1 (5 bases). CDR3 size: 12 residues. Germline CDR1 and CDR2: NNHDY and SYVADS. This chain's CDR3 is CASTQGADTQYF. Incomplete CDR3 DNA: TGTGCCAGCACTCAGGGCGCGGAC.

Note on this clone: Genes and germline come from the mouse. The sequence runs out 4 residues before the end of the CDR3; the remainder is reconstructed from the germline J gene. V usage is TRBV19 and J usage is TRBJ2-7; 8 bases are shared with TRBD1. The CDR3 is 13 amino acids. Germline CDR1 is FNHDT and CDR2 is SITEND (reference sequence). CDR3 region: CASRRRQGYEQYF. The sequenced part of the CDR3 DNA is TGTGCCAGCAGGCGTCGACAGGGGTAT.

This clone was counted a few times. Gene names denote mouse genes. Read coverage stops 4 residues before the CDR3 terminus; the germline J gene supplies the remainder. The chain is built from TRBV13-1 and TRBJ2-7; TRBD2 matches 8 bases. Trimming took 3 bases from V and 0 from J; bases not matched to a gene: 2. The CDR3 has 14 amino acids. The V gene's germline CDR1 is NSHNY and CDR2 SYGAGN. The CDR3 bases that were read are TGTGCCAGCAGTGTAGACTGGGGCTCCTAT. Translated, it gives CASSVDWGSY. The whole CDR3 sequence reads CASSVDWGSYEQYF.

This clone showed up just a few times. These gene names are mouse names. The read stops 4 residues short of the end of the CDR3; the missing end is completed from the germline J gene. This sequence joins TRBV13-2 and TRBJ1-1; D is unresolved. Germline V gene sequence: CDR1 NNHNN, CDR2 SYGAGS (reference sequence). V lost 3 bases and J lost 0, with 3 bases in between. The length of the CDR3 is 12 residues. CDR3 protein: CASGVQNTEVFF. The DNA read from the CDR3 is TGTGCCAGCGGTGTTCAGAACACA.

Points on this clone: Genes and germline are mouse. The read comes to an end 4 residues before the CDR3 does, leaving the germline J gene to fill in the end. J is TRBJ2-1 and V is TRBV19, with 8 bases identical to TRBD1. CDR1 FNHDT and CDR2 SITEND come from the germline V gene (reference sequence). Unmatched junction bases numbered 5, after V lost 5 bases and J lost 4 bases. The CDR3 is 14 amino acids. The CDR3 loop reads CASRRQGLYAEQFF. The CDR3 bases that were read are TGTGCCAGCAGACGACAGGGGTTGTATGCT.

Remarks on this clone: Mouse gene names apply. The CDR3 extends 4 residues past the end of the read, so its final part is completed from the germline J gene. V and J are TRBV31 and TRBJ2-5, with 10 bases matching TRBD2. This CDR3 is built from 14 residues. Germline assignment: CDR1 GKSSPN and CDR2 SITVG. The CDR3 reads CAWSLAGGADTQYF. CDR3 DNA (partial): TGTGCCTGGAGTCTAGCTGGGGGGGCTGAC.